This TCR beta chain was sequenced in a study of T cell responses to AZD1222 COVID-19 vaccine. Overall study findings and caveats: Unmutated variant regions are reportedly targeted by nearly half of spike-specific TCRs. Spike-specific TCR depth and breadth grew after two AZD1222 doses. Every sample of the repertoires postdated the peak T cell response.

Germline values: CDR1 SGHAT, CDR2 FQNNGV. This CDR3 is built from 16 residues. Trimming removed 5 bases from V and 1 base from J; junction bases left unmatched: 11. Comment on this clone: Its antigen is not known.

Measured with immunoSEQ multiplex PCR; TCRdb has only the in-frame clones, and not every one. Found here are 130,000 or so clones, 85% to 95% of them singletons; the top ten hold 0.7% to 1%. The starting material was peripheral blood, obtained on day 0 of MenACWY control vaccination. The TCR originated in an adult in good health. The gene calls are TRBV11-2 and TRBJ2-7; 7 bases match TRBD2. The CDR3 here is CASSRLGVAGSYEQYF. DNA of the CDR3: TGTGCCAGCAGCCGCCTAGGAGTAGCGGGTTCCTACGAGCAGTACTTC.